The T cell receptor (beta chain) under discussion was sequenced for a study of blood T cell repertoires in COVID-19. About the research overall: Donors in the United States, Italy and Spain gave samples during acute or convalescent COVID-19. The cDNA or gDNA used as material had been derived from T cells, B-cell-depleted T cells, or PBMCs.

As originally analysed: Cell counts per sample came from amplifying reference gene primers. The table came from immunoSEQ multiplex PCR; TCRdb's copy has only in-frame clones and leaves some out. V and J calls and clone size follow that table, whereas D and trimming were derived from the DNA. Of more than 250,000 clones in the sample, more than 85% were seen once. This clone showed up just once. What was sequenced was peripheral blood. The clonotype comes from a man aged 18 to 30 with active or convalescent COVID-19.

This CDR3 reads CASADYEEKLFF. The CDR3 bases are TGTGCCAGCGCGGACTACGAGGAAAAACTGTTTTTT. The rearrangement uses TRBV9 and TRBJ1-4; D is ambiguous. The germline V and J ends were trimmed by 7 bases and 8 bases, with 12 bases remaining between them. Germline-derived CDR1 and CDR2 are SGDLS and YYNGEE. This CDR3 contains 12 residues. The full variable domain, rest sourced from reference TRBV9 and TRBJ1-4, is DSGVTQTPKHLITATGQRVTLRCSPRSGDLSVYWYQQSLDQGLQFLIQYYNGEERAKGNILERFSAQQFPDLHSELNLSSLELGDSALYFCASADYEEKLFFGSGTQLSVL.